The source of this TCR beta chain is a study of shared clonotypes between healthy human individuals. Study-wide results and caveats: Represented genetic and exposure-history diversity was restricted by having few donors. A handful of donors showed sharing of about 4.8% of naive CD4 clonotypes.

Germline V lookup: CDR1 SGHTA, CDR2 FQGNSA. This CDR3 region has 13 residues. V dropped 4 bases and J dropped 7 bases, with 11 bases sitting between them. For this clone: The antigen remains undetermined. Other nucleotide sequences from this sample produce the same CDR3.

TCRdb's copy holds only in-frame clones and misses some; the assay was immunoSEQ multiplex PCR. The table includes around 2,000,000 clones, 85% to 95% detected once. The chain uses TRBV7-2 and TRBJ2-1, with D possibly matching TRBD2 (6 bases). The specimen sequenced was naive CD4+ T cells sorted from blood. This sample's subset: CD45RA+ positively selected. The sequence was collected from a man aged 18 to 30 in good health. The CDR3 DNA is TGTGCCAGCAGCTCGGGACTGATAAATGAGCAGTTCTTC. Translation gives CASSSGLINEQFF.